The text below deals with one T cell receptor beta chain. The data belong to a study of shared clonotypes between healthy human individuals. Original methodology: ImmunoSEQ supplied junction-only sequences lacking quality scores, so filtering was different. Only in-frame clones appear in the TCRdb table, and some are missing; sequencing was by immunoSEQ multiplex PCR. The D gene and trimming were derived from the DNA, and the V and J assignments and clone size from that table. In the table there are 2 million to 2.5 million clones, less than 95% of which are singletons. Germline CDR1 and CDR2: MDHEN and SYDVKM. V lost 3 bases to trimming and J lost 1 base, with 8 bases between them. The CDR3 is 14 amino acids.

The chain couples TRBV28 to TRBJ2-3; a possible D gene is TRBD2 (6 bases). The sequenced sample consisted of naive CD4+ T cells from PBMCs. Indicated subset: CD45RA+ positively selected. This clonotype was sampled from a man between 18 and 35 years old in good health. Some clones in this sample may be carry-over from other donors' samples. The chain's CDR3 is CASSLASGTDTQYF. CDR3 sequence (DNA): TGTGCCAGCAGTTTGGCTAGCGGCACAGATACGCAGTATTTT.